The clone carrying this T cell receptor beta chain has a handful of counts. The record originates from a study of T cells after yellow fever vaccination. Background on the study: Libraries from low-cell-number fractions were prepared with the SMART-Seq v4 Ultra Low Input RNA kit.

TCRdb itself ran the 5' RACE reads through MiXCR, one entry per CDR3 protein. The sample has 200,000 to 250,000 distinct CDR3 sequences, about 3% seen once; the top ten hold 3.2%. Sequences were derived from CD4+ T cells sorted from PBMCs, sampled 10 days after the yellow fever booster vaccination. The sequence was collected from a man aged 18 to 30 who received the YFV17D yellow fever vaccine.

This chain's CDR3 is CSANPGGEDTQYF. The DNA for the CDR3 is TGCAGTGCCAACCCTGGGGGCGAGGATACGCAGTATTTT. The chain recombines TRBV20-1 with TRBJ2-3, with D possibly matching TRBD1 (6 bases). The CDR3 sequence is 13 residues long. In germline, CDR1 is DFQATT, CDR2 SNEGSKA (reference sequence). The V end lost 6 bases, the J end lost 6 bases, and 16 bases lay between the germline ends.